The source of this T cell receptor (beta chain) is a study of blood T cell repertoires in COVID-19. Study overall: Both acute and convalescent COVID-19 samples were obtained from the United States, Italy and Spain.

Assay used: immunoSEQ multiplex PCR; TCRdb lists only in-frame clones, some missing. The sample holds 160,000 or so clones, around 80% seen once. The CDR3 contains 15 residues. The V end was cut by 6 bases, the J end by 3 bases, with 14 bases between. CDR1 is LNHNV, CDR2 YYDKDF, per germline (reference sequence). The V and J genes are TRBV15 and TRBJ1-4, with D unresolved. Source material: peripheral blood. The source of this sequence is a man between 65 and 79 years old with active or convalescent COVID-19. The CDR3: CATSTDLGANEKLFF. Written as DNA, the CDR3 is TGTGCCACCAGTACGGACTTAGGAGCTAATGAAAAACTGTTTTTT.